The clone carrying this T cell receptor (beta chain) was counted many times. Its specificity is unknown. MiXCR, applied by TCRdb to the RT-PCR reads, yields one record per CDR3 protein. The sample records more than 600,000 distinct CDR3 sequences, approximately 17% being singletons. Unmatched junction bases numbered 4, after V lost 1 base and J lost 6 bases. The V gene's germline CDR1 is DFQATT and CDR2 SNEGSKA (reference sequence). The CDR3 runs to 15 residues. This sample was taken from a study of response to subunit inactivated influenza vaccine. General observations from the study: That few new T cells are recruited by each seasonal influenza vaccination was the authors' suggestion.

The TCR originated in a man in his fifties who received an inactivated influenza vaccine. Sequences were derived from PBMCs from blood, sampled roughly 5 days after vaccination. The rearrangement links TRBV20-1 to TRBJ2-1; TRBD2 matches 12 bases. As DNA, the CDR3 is TGCAGTGCTAGAGTGACTAGCGGGAGAGTCAATGAGCAGTTCTTC. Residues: CSARVTSGRVNEQFF.